This is a list of T cell receptor beta chains from one sample in a study of blood T cell repertoires in COVID-19. Repertoires were generated with immunoSEQ multiplex PCR, while TCRdb's copy carries only in-frame clones and drops some. Counted here are tens of thousands of clones, 70% to 90% occurring once; the ten biggest clones make up 3.4%. Sequenced sample: peripheral blood. All receptors come from a woman aged 50 to 60 with COVID-19, enrolled during active disease. Each CDR3 is given with its conserved first and last residue. A D gene is named only where the DNA matches it firmly. Rows give clone size only sometimes, using once, few, many, or a class for an expanded clone.

j_call v_call clone_size d_call cdr3_nt cdr3_aa
TRBJ1-2 TRBV5-1 NA NA TGCGCCAGCAGCTTCGGACGGAGCGGAGATTACTATGGCTACACCTTC CASSFGRSGDYYGYTF
TRBJ1-5 TRBV6-2/TRBV6-3 NA NA TGTGCCAGCAGGCCTAACCGGGATAGAGGAAATCAGCCCCAGCATTTT CASRPNRDRGNQPQHF
TRBJ1-2 TRBV10-3 NA NA TGTGCCATCAGTGAGTCGGAGGGTATCTATGGCTACACCTTC CAISESEGIYGYTF
TRBJ1-1 TRBV7-9 NA TRBD1 TGTGCCAGCAGCTTAGCCGTGACAGGGGCTGCAGCTTTCTTT CASSLAVTGAAAFF
TRBJ2-1 TRBV10-3 NA TRBD2 TGTGCCATCAGTCTTAGCGGGAGCTCCTACAATGAGCAGTTCTTC CAISLSGSSYNEQFF
TRBJ2-2 TRBV2 NA TRBD1 TGTGCCAGCAGTGAAAGGTCGGGGATGGGGACAGGGAGCACCGGGGAGCTGTTTTTT CASSERSGMGTGSTGELFF
TRBJ2-7 TRBV28 NA TRBD1 TGTGCCAGCAGTCAGTCGGACAGGGTGGGCGAGCAGTACTTC CASSQSDRVGEQYF
TRBJ1-1 TRBV28 NA NA TGTGCCAGCGACAGGTTGAACACTGAAGCTTTCTTT CASDRLNTEAFF
TRBJ2-2 TRBV5-6 NA TRBD1 TGTGCCAGCAGCTCCGGGACAGGGATAAACACCGGGGAGCTGTTTTTT CASSSGTGINTGELFF
TRBJ2-5 TRBV29-1 NA NA TGCAGCGTTGGTGACACGATTCAAGAGACCCAGTACTTC CSVGDTIQETQYF
TRBJ2-7 TRBV29-1 NA NA TGCAGCGTTGTAACAGCCTCCTACGAGCAGTACTTC CSVVTASYEQYF
TRBJ2-7 TRBV28 NA NA TGTGCCAGCAGCCAACGCAGCGAACAGCAGTACTTC CASSQRSEQQYF
TRBJ2-1 TRBV4-1 NA NA TGCGCCAGCAGCCAAGGCCCCTTTAGCCTAGGAGGGAATGAGCAGTTCTTC CASSQGPFSLGGNEQFF
TRBJ1-4 TRBV27 NA TRBD1 TGTGCCAGCAGTCCCCTAGGGGGCTTCGGGGAAAAACTGTTTTTT CASSPLGGFGEKLFF
TRBJ1-1 TRBV29-1 NA NA TGCAGCGTTGAGGATCTGGGCCGGCAATCTGAAGCTTTCTTT CSVEDLGRQSEAFF
TRBJ2-1 TRBV5-4 NA NA TGTGCCAGCAGCCTCAGGGGGGCCGAGGGTGAGCAGTTCTTC CASSLRGAEGEQFF
TRBJ1-5 TRBV7-9 NA NA TGTGCCAGCAGCATCGACAGTAGCAATCAGCCCCAGCATTTT CASSIDSSNQPQHF
TRBJ2-7 TRBV7-9 NA NA TGTGCCAGCAGCTTAAGCGAGATTTACTACGAGCAGTACTTC CASSLSEIYYEQYF
TRBJ2-7 TRBV28 NA TRBD1 TGTGCCAGCAGCTCCCGGGGACAGGGGATATACGAGCAGTACTTC CASSSRGQGIYEQYF
TRBJ2-3 TRBV7-9 NA NA TGTGCCAGCAGCCAAACCCCGGGGACGCAGTATTTT CASSQTPGTQYF
TRBJ2-3 TRBV19 NA NA TGTGCCAGTAGTTTTCAGCGGGGCACAGATACGCAGTATTTT CASSFQRGTDTQYF
TRBJ2-1 TRBV6-2/TRBV6-3 NA TRBD2 TGTGCCAGCAGTTCCTCTAGACTAGCCCGCCAGTTCTTC CASSSSRLARQFF
TRBJ2-7 TRBV6-2/TRBV6-3 NA NA TGTGCCAGCAGTTCACGGGGTGACGAGCAGTACTTC CASSSRGDEQYF
TRBJ2-2 TRBV5-4 NA TRBD1 TGTGCCAGCAGCCCACAGGGGGCGGTCACCGGGGAGCTGTTTTTT CASSPQGAVTGELFF
TRBJ2-3 TRBV10-2 NA TRBD2 TGCGCCAGCACGGGACTAGCGGGTACTAGCACAGATACGCAGTATTTT CASTGLAGTSTDTQYF
TRBJ2-3 TRBV5-1 NA NA TGCGCCAGCAGCTTGGTTCCAGGTCCCCCGCATGATACGCAGTATTTT CASSLVPGPPHDTQYF
TRBJ2-5 TRBV7-9 NA NA TGTGCCAGCAGCTTGAGCCCGGTCCAAGAGACCCAGTACTTC CASSLSPVQETQYF
TRBJ1-2 TRBV28 NA NA TGTGCCAGCAGTTTAGGGGAGAACTATGGCTACACCTTC CASSLGENYGYTF
TRBJ2-3 TRBV28 NA TRBD2 TGTGCCAGCAGCCTGGACGCGGGAGGACCTCTTCTCACAGATACGCAGTATTTT CASSLDAGGPLLTDTQYF
TRBJ1-1 TRBV5-1 NA TRBD1 TGCGCCAGCAGCTTACAGGGGAGGAACACTGAAGCTTTCTTT CASSLQGRNTEAFF
TRBJ1-2 TRBV28 NA NA TGTGCCAGCATTTCCTTTGATGGCTACACCTTC CASISFDGYTF
TRBJ2-3 TRBV28 once TRBD2 TGTGCCAGCAGGCGACTAGCGGGAGGGGGAACGCAGTATTTT CASRRLAGGGTQYF
TRBJ2-1 TRBV7-9 NA TRBD1 TGTGCCAGCAACCAGGGACAGTCCGTATACAATGAGCAGTTCTTC CASNQGQSVYNEQFF
TRBJ2-1 TRBV9 few NA TGTGCCAGCAGCGTACAAGGGGGAGGGTATGAGCAGTTCTTC CASSVQGGGYEQFF
TRBJ2-2 TRBV10-3 few TRBD1 TGTGCCATCAGTCCGGGACAGGGGCACACCGGGGAGCTGTTTTTT CAISPGQGHTGELFF
TRBJ2-6 TRBV15 NA NA TGTGCCACCAGCACAGGGAATAGGGCTGGGGCCAACGTCCTGACTTTC CATSTGNRAGANVLTF
TRBJ1-5 TRBV21-1 NA NA TGTGCCAGCAGGGGACAACAGGGTAGCAATCAGCCCCAGCATTTT CASRGQQGSNQPQHF
TRBJ2-2 TRBV29-1 NA NA TGCAGCGCGCTCGCAGGGCGAAAAACCGGGGAGCTGTTTTTT CSALAGRKTGELFF
TRBJ1-4 TRBV28 NA NA TGTGCCAGCGTCCCGGGGAACGCTAATGAAAAACTGTTTTTT CASVPGNANEKLFF
TRBJ1-6 TRBV9 once NA TGTGCCAGCAGCGTAGAAGGGGCCGTAAATTCACCCCTCCACTTT CASSVEGAVNSPLHF
TRBJ2-1 TRBV19 NA NA TGTGCCAGTAGTATAGGGAGGGGTCTTAGCAATGAGCAGTTCTTC CASSIGRGLSNEQFF
TRBJ2-2 TRBV24-1 NA NA TGTGCCACCAAAGGGGCCGGGGAGCTGTTTTTT CATKGAGELFF
TRBJ1-6 TRBV9 few NA TGTGCCAGCAGCGTAACATGGACAGCCTCAACCCTCCACTTT CASSVTWTASTLHF
TRBJ2-7 TRBV7-8 NA NA TGTGCCAGCAGCTTAGCGGGAGGTGGCGAGCAGTACTTC CASSLAGGGEQYF
TRBJ1-6 TRBV6-5 NA NA TGTGCCGGGGCTAGGGGGGAGGGATCACCCCTCCACTTT CAGARGEGSPLHF